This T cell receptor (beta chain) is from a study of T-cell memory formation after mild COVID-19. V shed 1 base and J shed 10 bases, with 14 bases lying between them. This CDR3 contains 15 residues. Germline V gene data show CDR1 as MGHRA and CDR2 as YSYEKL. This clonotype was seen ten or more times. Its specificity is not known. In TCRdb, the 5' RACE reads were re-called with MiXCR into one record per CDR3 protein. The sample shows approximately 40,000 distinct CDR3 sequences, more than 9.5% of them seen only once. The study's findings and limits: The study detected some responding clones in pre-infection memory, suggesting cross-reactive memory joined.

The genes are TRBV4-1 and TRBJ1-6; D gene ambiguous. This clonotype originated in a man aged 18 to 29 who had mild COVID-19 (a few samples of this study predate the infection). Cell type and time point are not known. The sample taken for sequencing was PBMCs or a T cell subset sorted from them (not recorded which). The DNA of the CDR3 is TGCGCCAGCAGCCAAGGGAGTAGACCCCAATCACCCCTCCACTTT. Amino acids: CASSQGSRPQSPLHF.